These T cell receptor beta chains were read from a single sample in a study of radiation and T cells in renal cell carcinoma. The assay was immunoSEQ multiplex PCR, and TCRdb's table has in-frame clones only and misses some. The table lists about 59,000 clones, roughly three quarters of them singletons. Sequenced material: blood, taken from a patient whose treatment included radiotherapy and nephrectomy. Receptors were obtained from a man between 60 and 70 years old with renal cell carcinoma. Both conserved end residues are part of each CDR3. D genes are given only for firm matches.

D gene	V gene	J gene	CDR3 DNA	CDR3 protein
.	TRBV11-2	TRBJ2-3	TGTGCCAGCAGCTTAGGCAATGGAGATACGCAGTATTTT	CASSLGNGDTQYF
.	TRBV4-3	TRBJ1-6	TGCGCCAGCAGCCGCCAACCAGGACTTCATTCTCCACCCCTCCACTTT	CASSRQPGLHSPPLHF
.	TRBV25-1	TRBJ2-1	TGTGCCAGCAGTGATGCAGGGGGGAGTAATGAGCAGTTCTTC	CASSDAGGSNEQFF
.	TRBV9	TRBJ1-1	TGTGCCAGCAGCCCTTCCTTGAACACTGAAGCTTTCTTT	CASSPSLNTEAFF
.	TRBV18	TRBJ1-3	TGTGCCAGCTCGTCTGATCCCACGGGAGCTGGAAACACCATATATTTT	CASSSDPTGAGNTIYF
TRBD1	TRBV19	TRBJ1-1	TGTGCCAGTAGGACCCAATCCCAGACAGGGGCCAATGAAGCTTTCTTT	CASRTQSQTGANEAFF
TRBD1	TRBV9	TRBJ1-2	TGTGCCAGCAGCGTCCAGGGGGGCTATGGCTACACCTTC	CASSVQGGYGYTF
TRBD2	TRBV7-3	TRBJ2-3	TGTGCCAGCAGCTCGGGACTAGCGGGAGCGGATACGCAGTATTTT	CASSSGLAGADTQYF
.	TRBV30	TRBJ2-7	TGTGCCTGGAGTGTAGGAGGCGGAGGCTACGAGCAGTACTTC	CAWSVGGGGYEQYF
.	TRBV19	TRBJ1-3	TGTGCCAGTAGTATAATGGGGGGGAAGGGAAACACCATATATTTT	CASSIMGGKGNTIYF
TRBD1	TRBV19	TRBJ1-1	TGTGCCAGTATTTCGACAGGGGGCAGCGCTGAAGCTTTCTTT	CASISTGGSAEAFF
TRBD1	TRBV9	TRBJ2-3	TGTGCCAGCAGCTTCACCGGGACAGGGGCCACAGATACGCAGTATTTT	CASSFTGTGATDTQYF